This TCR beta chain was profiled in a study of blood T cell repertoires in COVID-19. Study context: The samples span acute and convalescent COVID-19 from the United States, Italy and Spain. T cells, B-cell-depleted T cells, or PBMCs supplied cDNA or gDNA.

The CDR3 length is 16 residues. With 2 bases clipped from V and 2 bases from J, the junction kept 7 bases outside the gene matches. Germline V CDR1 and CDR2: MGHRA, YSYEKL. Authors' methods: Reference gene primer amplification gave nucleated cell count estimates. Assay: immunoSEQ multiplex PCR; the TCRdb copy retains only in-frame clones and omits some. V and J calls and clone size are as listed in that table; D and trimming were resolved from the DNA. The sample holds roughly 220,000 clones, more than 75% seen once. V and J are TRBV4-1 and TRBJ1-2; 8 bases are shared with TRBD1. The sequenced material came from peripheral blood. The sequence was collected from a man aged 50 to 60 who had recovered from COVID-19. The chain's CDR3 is CASSQPEQGGNYGYTF. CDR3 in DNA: TGCGCCAGCAGCCAACCCGAACAGGGGGGAAACTATGGCTACACCTTC.